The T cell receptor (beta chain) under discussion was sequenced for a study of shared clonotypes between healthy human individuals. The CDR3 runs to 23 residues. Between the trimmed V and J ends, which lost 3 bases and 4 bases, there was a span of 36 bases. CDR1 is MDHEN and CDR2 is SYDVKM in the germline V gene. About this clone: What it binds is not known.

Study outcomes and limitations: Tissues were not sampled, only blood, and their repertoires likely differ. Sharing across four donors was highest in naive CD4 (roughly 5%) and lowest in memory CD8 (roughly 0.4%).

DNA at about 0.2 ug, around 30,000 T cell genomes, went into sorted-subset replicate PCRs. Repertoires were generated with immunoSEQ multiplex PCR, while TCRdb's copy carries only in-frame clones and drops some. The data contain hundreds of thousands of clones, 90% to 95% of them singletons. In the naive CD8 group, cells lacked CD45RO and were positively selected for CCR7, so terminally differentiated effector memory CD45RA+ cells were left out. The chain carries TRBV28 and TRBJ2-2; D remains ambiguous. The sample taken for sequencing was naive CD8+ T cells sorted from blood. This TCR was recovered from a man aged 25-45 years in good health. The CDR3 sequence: CASSFPPTPMSSQSGGITGELFF. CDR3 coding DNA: TGTGCCAGCAGTTTTCCCCCCACCCCCATGTCGTCCCAATCGGGCGGTATCACCGGGGAGCTGTTTTTT. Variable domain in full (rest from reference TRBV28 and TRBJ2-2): DVKVTQSSRYLVKRTGEKVFLECVQDMDHENMFWYRQDPGLGLRLIYFSYDVKMKEKGDIPEGYSVSREKKERFSLILESASTNQTSMYLCASSFPPTPMSSQSGGITGELFFGEGSRLTVL.